The 5 T cell receptor beta chains listed next were all sequenced from one sample in a study of cytomegalovirus exposure and HLA in healthy donors. Primers for the PCR totalled 60 Vbeta and 13 Jbeta. TCRdb keeps only in-frame clones here, not all; method: immunoSEQ multiplex PCR. The data contain some 140,000 clones, about 68% of them singletons. Sequenced sample: PBMCs. These TCRs come from a young man in good health and CMV-seronegative.

The chain employs TRBV4-1 and TRBJ2-1, with 7 bases lining up with TRBD1. The CDR3 extends over 14 amino acids. The J segment lost 8 bases and the V segment lost 6 bases, leaving 10 bases of the junction unmatched. Germline lookup yields CDR1 MGHRA and CDR2 YSYEKL. The CDR3 spells CASSSPTGLHEQFF. CDR3 sequence (DNA): TGCGCCAGCAGTTCGCCGACAGGGTTACATGAGCAGTTCTTC.

This clone appeared a single time. The chain uses TRBV11-1 and TRBJ1-4; TRBD1 is a possible D gene (6 bases). The V end lost 5 bases, the J end lost 5 bases, and 9 bases lay between the germline ends. The CDR3 runs to 13 residues. Germline loops: CDR1 SGHAT, CDR2 FQDESV (reference sequence). In DNA, the CDR3 is TGTGCCAGCAGCAAGACAGGAAATGAAAAACTGTTTTTT. Its protein is CASSKTGNEKLFF.

Regarding this clone: A read error may account for a junction end that differs from germline. The V call is TRBV29-1, the J call TRBJ2-7, with TRBD1 identical over 7 bases. From germline, CDR1 is SQVTM and CDR2 ANQGSEA. The CDR3 covers 13 residues. CDR3 coding DNA: TGCAGCGTTGTGGACAGGTACTCCTACGAGCAGTGCTTC. Translating it yields CSVVDRYSYEQCF.

The V and J genes are TRBV5-1 and TRBJ2-7, with 8 bases lining up with TRBD1. Losses at the gene ends were 0 bases for V and 7 bases for J; bases not matched to a gene: 9. Germline values: CDR1 SGHRS, CDR2 YFSETQ. The CDR3 length is 15 residues. The CDR3 DNA reads TGCGCCAGCAGCTTGGTACCCCAGGGGGCGGGTGAGCAGTACTTC. It codes for CASSLVPQGAGEQYF.

This clone was recorded a few times. V usage is TRBV29-1 and J usage is TRBJ2-1; TRBD2 agrees at 12 bases. CDR1 and CDR2 (germline): SQVTM, ANQGSEA. The CDR3 has 18 amino acids. J was trimmed by 8 bases and V by 4 bases; bases with no gene match: 18. The CDR3, as DNA: TGCAGCGTTGGGGGGCTAGCGGGGGGGTCGGGGAAGGTCGATGAGCAGTTCTTC. Its protein is CSVGGLAGGSGKVDEQFF.